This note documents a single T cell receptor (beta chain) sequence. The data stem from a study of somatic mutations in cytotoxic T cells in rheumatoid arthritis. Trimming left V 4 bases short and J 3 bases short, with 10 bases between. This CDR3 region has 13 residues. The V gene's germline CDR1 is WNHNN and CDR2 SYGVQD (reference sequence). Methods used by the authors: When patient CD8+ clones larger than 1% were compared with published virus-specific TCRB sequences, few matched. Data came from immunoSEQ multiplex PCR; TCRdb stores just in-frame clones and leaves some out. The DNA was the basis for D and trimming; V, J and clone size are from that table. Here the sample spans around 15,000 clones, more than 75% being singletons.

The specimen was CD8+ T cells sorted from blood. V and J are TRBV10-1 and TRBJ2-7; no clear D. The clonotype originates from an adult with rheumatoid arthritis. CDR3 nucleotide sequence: TGCGCCAGCAGTGCTGGACCAGTCTACGAGCAGTACTTC. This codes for CASSAGPVYEQYF.